In its sample, the clone carrying this T cell receptor beta chain was seen a few times. Its specificity is unknown. This sample is drawn from a study of human T cells and chemical hapten exposure. Time point reported: patch test 2, 6 weeks after DPC sensitization. The treatment denotes: therapeutic diphenylcyclopropenone sensitization with weekly scalp DPC. Venepuncture was done earlier than the placement of each patch test. TCRdb reprocessed the RACE reads via MiXCR and lists one record per CDR3 protein. Among 360,000 or so distinct CDR3 sequences, about 6% were seen once, and the ten largest hold around 5.8%. General study findings and limits: Controls had significantly fewer large CDR3 similarity clusters than were formed by expanded TCRs.

The receptor was isolated from a young woman with alopecia areata. Some clones in this sample may be carry-over from other donors' samples. The source material was whole blood, sampled in connection with sensitization to the hapten diphenylcyclopropenone (DPC).

The DNA for the CDR3 is TGCGCCAGCAGCCTAGTGGGAGGGACAGGGTACAATGAGCAGTTCTTC. This codes for CASSLVGGTGYNEQFF. The chain couples TRBV4-1 to TRBJ2-1; the match to TRBD1 covers 9 bases. CDR1 is MGHRA, CDR2 YSYEKL, per germline. The ends lost 4 bases at V and 4 bases at J; junction bases unmatched: 8. This CDR3 contains 16 residues.